The rows below give T cell receptor beta chains drawn from one sample of a study of beta chain features in type 1 diabetes. The protocol was immunoSEQ multiplex PCR, while the TCRdb copy is restricted to in-frame clones and leaves out a portion. The sample consists of 900,000 or so clones, roughly 15% of them appearing once. The sequenced sample consisted of naive CD4+ T cells from blood. These receptors came from a woman between 18 and 30 years old in good health. Both conserved end residues are part of each CDR3. A D gene is named only where the DNA matches it firmly. Size values are once, few and many counts, or a class for expanded clones, and some rows have none.

V gene,D gene,clone size,J gene,CDR3 protein,CDR3 DNA
TRBV7-8,NA,few,TRBJ2-5,CASSSELGRTETQYF,TGTGCCAGCAGCTCCGAGTTGGGTCGGACAGAGACCCAGTACTTC
TRBV5-4,NA,few,TRBJ2-1,CASSRTINEQFF,TGTGCCAGCAGCCGGACCATTAATGAGCAGTTCTTC
TRBV5-1,NA,few,TRBJ2-5,CASSLLNGERETQYF,TGCGCCAGCAGCTTGTTGAACGGGGAACGGGAGACCCAGTACTTC
TRBV7-8,NA,NA,TRBJ2-5,CASSLVRLLQETQYF,TGTGCCAGCAGCTTAGTAAGGCTGCTGCAAGAGACCCAGTACTTC
TRBV7-3,NA,few,TRBJ2-1,CASSKHNEQFF,TGTGCCAGCAGCAAGCACAATGAGCAGTTCTTC
TRBV28,TRBD1,NA,TRBJ1-5,CACRTGGQPQHF,TGTGCCTGCCGGACAGGGGGTCAGCCCCAGCATTTT
TRBV5-6,NA,NA,TRBJ1-3,CASSRTGFSGNTIYF,TGTGCCAGCAGCCGAACAGGGTTCTCTGGAAACACCATATATTTT
TRBV5-1,TRBD2,few,TRBJ2-7,CASSGGLANTYEQYF,TGCGCCAGCAGCGGGGGACTAGCCAACACCTACGAGCAGTACTTC
TRBV6-5,TRBD2,few,TRBJ2-1,CASSYQTSGVNEQFF,TGTGCCAGCAGTTATCAGACTAGCGGTGTCAATGAGCAGTTCTTC
TRBV29-1,NA,NA,TRBJ2-1,CSVALVLASRNEQFF,TGCAGCGTGGCCCTCGTCCTAGCGTCAAGGAATGAGCAGTTCTTC
TRBV28,NA,NA,TRBJ2-7,CASSLDVGRAYEQYF,TGTGCCAGCAGTTTGGACGTGGGGCGAGCGTACGAGCAGTACTTC
TRBV6-6,NA,NA,TRBJ2-3,CASSYTKGLPDTQYF,TGTGCCAGCAGTTACACCAAGGGTCTGCCAGATACGCAGTATTTT
TRBV5-1,NA,NA,TRBJ2-5,CASSFNQETQYF,TGCGCCAGCAGCTTTAACCAAGAGACCCAGTACTTC
TRBV4-3,NA,NA,TRBJ2-3,CASSQDLNPSTDTQYF,TGCGCCAGCAGCCAAGATCTTAACCCAAGCACAGATACGCAGTATTTT
TRBV18,TRBD2,few,TRBJ2-5,CASSPPGLVGETQYF,TGTGCCAGCTCACCACCGGGACTAGTGGGAGAGACCCAGTACTTC
TRBV15,NA,few,TRBJ2-5,CATSRAPSAGLETQYF,TGTGCCACCAGCAGAGCCCCCTCGGCAGGGCTAGAGACCCAGTACTTC
TRBV11-2,NA,few,TRBJ2-3,CASSLRTDTQYF,TGTGCCAGCAGCCTCCGCACAGATACGCAGTATTTT
TRBV10-3,NA,NA,TRBJ1-4,CAISPRDTNEKLFF,TGTGCCATCAGCCCCAGGGACACTAATGAAAAACTGTTTTTT
TRBV28,NA,NA,TRBJ1-1,CASSLLPNEAFF,TGTGCCAGCAGTTTACTGCCCAATGAAGCTTTCTTT
TRBV10-3,TRBD2,NA,TRBJ2-1,CAISGTSGYSYNEQFF,TGTGCCATCAGTGGTACTAGCGGGTACTCCTACAATGAGCAGTTCTTC
TRBV5-4,TRBD1,few,TRBJ2-2,CASSPYTGVLGTGELFF,TGTGCCAGCAGCCCGTACACAGGGGTATTGGGGACCGGGGAGCTGTTTTTT
TRBV5-6,NA,few,TRBJ2-6,CASSLADPGANVLTF,TGTGCCAGCAGCCTGGCAGATCCTGGGGCCAACGTCCTGACTTTC
TRBV19,TRBD2,once,TRBJ2-2,CASTPLAGVTNTGELFF,TGTGCCAGTACTCCCTTAGCGGGAGTAACGAACACCGGGGAGCTGTTTTTT
TRBV2,NA,few,TRBJ2-1,CASSPWRANEQFF,TGTGCCAGCAGCCCTTGGAGGGCGAATGAGCAGTTCTTC
TRBV9,NA,NA,TRBJ2-1,CASSVRPVVNNEQFF,TGTGCCAGCAGCGTAAGGCCCGTAGTAAACAATGAGCAGTTCTTC
TRBV6-5,NA,few,TRBJ2-5,CASSYGSMGGETQYF,TGTGCCAGCAGTTACGGGTCGATGGGCGGTGAGACCCAGTACTTC
TRBV6-5,TRBD2,NA,TRBJ2-5,CASSYSLAGGSETQYF,TGTGCCAGCAGTTACTCCTTAGCGGGAGGGTCGGAGACCCAGTACTTC
TRBV7-3,NA,NA,TRBJ1-1,CASSLFRGAEAFF,TGTGCCAGCAGCTTATTTCGTGGTGCTGAAGCTTTCTTT
TRBV9,NA,NA,TRBJ2-1,CASSPTGGTGFHEQFF,TGTGCCAGCAGCCCCACGGGAGGGACAGGGTTCCATGAGCAGTTCTTC
TRBV6-5,NA,NA,TRBJ2-5,CASSYALESKTQYF,TGTGCCAGCAGTTACGCCTTAGAGAGCAAGACCCAGTACTTC
TRBV28,TRBD1,few,TRBJ1-5,CASSWDRGYQPQHF,TGTGCCAGCAGTTGGGACAGGGGATATCAGCCCCAGCATTTT
TRBV6-5,TRBD2,NA,TRBJ2-4,CASSLAGGGPNIQYF,TGTGCCAGCAGCCTAGCGGGAGGGGGCCCTAACATTCAGTACTTC
TRBV6-5,NA,few,TRBJ2-4,CASSRVGAKNIQYF,TGTGCCAGCAGTCGGGTGGGGGCCAAAAACATTCAGTACTTC
TRBV4-1,NA,NA,TRBJ2-7,CASSQVPGPSSYEQYF,TGCGCCAGCAGCCAAGTTCCAGGGCCCAGCTCCTACGAGCAGTACTTC
TRBV28,NA,NA,TRBJ1-1,CASSLVRHGGTEAFF,TGTGCCAGCAGTTTGGTTCGACATGGGGGCACTGAAGCTTTCTTT
TRBV28,NA,NA,TRBJ2-5,CASSLLTETQYF,TGTGCCAGCAGTTTACTCACGGAGACCCAGTACTTC
TRBV18,NA,few,TRBJ1-2,CASSPLAQVGSYGYTF,TGTGCCAGCTCACCACTAGCACAGGTCGGGTCCTATGGCTACACCTTC